This T cell receptor (beta chain) was sequenced during a study of Graves' ophthalmopathy and Graves' hyperthyroidism. The study's findings and limits: Built on 13 signatures, a model told ophthalmopathy apart from stable hyperthyroidism with 87.88% sensitivity and approximately 80% specificity.

TCR beta CDR3 regions were amplified from RNA transcripts. The first round was an RT-PCR with HTBI primers, and the second round was a multiplex PCR. A single record per CDR3 protein comes from TCRdb applying MiXCR to the multiplex PCR reads. The repertoire holds about 420,000 distinct CDR3 sequences, with roughly 20% as singletons. Turning to this clonotype: Its antigen is undetermined.

Other autoimmune diseases, uncontrolled infections, pregnancy and lactation each led to patient exclusion. CDR1 DFQATT and CDR2 SNEGSKA come from the germline V gene (reference sequence). This CDR3 contains 14 residues. Trimming shortened V by 6 bases and J by 6 bases, and 17 bases separated the two germline ends. The V call is TRBV20-1, the J call TRBJ2-2; either TRBD1 or TRBD2 may supply D (6 bases each). The TCR comes from a woman aged 18 to 35 with stable Graves' hyperthyroidism. Source material: peripheral blood. This CDR3 is CSAARGTPSGELFF. CDR3 coding DNA: TGCAGTGCCGCGAGGGGGACTCCTTCCGGGGAGCTGTTTTTT.